The clone carrying this TCR beta chain was observed many times. Its cognate antigen is unknown. CDR3 size: 15 residues. Trimming removed 5 bases at V and 0 bases at J, with 13 bases between. Germline loops: CDR1 DFQATT, CDR2 SNEGSKA (reference sequence). The source of the sample is a study of regulatory T cells in long-lasting Graves disease. Overall study findings and caveats: It was in persistent disease that TRBV28, TRBJ1-2 and TRBJ2-5 were favored. Persistent Graves' patients had lower TCR diversity than newly diagnosed ones.

Time point reported: persistent/refractory GD, antithyroid drugs over 5 years with positive TRAb. Preparation of the TCR library used RNA extracted from PBMCs. Investigators report Graves' disease was diagnosed under American Thyroid Association guidelines. EDTA tubes received about 9.6 milliliters of drawn peripheral blood. Investigators prepared the TCR beta libraries by applying iRepertoire HTBI primers and Arm-PCR of CDR3 regions. MiXCR was run by TCRdb on the multiplex PCR reads, yielding one entry per CDR3 protein. The repertoire holds about 420,000 distinct CDR3 sequences, with less than 25% as singletons.

This clonotype originated in a female donor with Graves disease. The chain couples TRBV20-1 to TRBJ1-4; D uncertain. The sample here was peripheral blood mononuclear cells (PBMCs), taken when the disease was refractory, from a patient treated with antithyroid drugs. The CDR3 bases are TGCAGTGCTGATGCCGGAGGGTCAACTAATGAAAAACTGTTTTTT. Translated, it gives CSADAGGSTNEKLFF.